The next 16 T cell receptor beta chains were all read from a single sample in a study of radiotherapy plus CTLA-4 blockade in lung cancer. Only in-frame clones appear in the TCRdb table, and some are missing; sequencing was by immunoSEQ multiplex PCR. The sample has around 40,000 clones; about 75% are singletons. This specimen consisted of peripheral blood, obtained from a patient treated with radiotherapy plus ipilimumab. The receptors were sampled from a human donor with non-small cell lung cancer who had stable disease on radiotherapy plus ipilimumab.

This chain connects TRBV6-1 to TRBJ1-5, with 10 bases lining up with TRBD1. There are 15 residues in the CDR3. J lost 4 bases, V lost 4 bases, and 4 bases had no gene match. Germline CDR1 reads MNHNS; CDR2 reads SASEGT. As DNA, the CDR3 is TGTGCCAGCAGTGGGGGGACAGGGGAGAATCAGCCCCAGCATTTT. Residues: CASSGGTGENQPQHF.

This chain connects TRBV30 to TRBJ1-2, with no clear D. Germline V lookup: CDR1 GTSNPN, CDR2 SVGIG (reference sequence). Trimming cost V 0 bases and J 7 bases, with 15 bases left between them. The CDR3 is 14 residues long. CDR3 sequence: CAWSVLDGLVGYTF. The CDR3 coding sequence is TGTGCCTGGAGTGTACTAGACGGGTTAGTTGGCTACACCTTC.

This chain links TRBV10-3 with TRBJ2-2; 7 nucleotides align to TRBD1. The CDR3 has 14 residues. Per the germline V gene, CDR1 is ENHRY and CDR2 is SYGVKD. Trimming took 6 bases from V and 5 from J; bases not matched to a gene: 6. The chain's CDR3 is CAIRMTGMTGELFF. As DNA, the CDR3 is TGTGCCATCAGGATGACAGGGATGACCGGGGAGCTGTTTTTT.

CDR3 DNA sequence: TGCGCCAGCAGCGGGAGGGAAGTCGGTGGCTACACCTTC. This encodes CASSGREVGGYTF. The genes are TRBV5-1 and TRBJ1-2; unclear D gene. The CDR3 length is 13 residues. CDR1 is SGHRS and CDR2 is YFSETQ in the germline V gene. Trimming pared 4 bases from V and 7 bases from J, leaving 14 bases between. The full variable domain, with the rest looked up from reference TRBV5-1 and TRBJ1-2, is KAGVTQTPRYLIKTRGQQVTLSCSPISGHRSVSWYQQTPGQGLQFLFEYFSETQRNKGNFPGRFSGRQFSNSRSEMNVSTLELGDSALYLCASSGREVGGYTFGSGTRLTVV.

This clone is medium-sized by share. The chain uses TRBV29-1 and TRBJ2-1; 10 bases align to TRBD2. This CDR3 contains 14 residues. The V segment lost 5 bases and the J segment 1 base; nucleotides outside the gene matches: 2. Germline CDR1 SQVTM, CDR2 ANQGSEA. The CDR3 sequence: CSVYSGGSYNEQFF. The DNA of the CDR3 is TGCAGCGTTTATAGCGGGGGGTCCTACAATGAGCAGTTCTTC.

This clone appeared a few times. V is TRBV5-1 and J is TRBJ2-1, with 9 bases fitting TRBD2. There are 15 residues in the CDR3. Germline loops: CDR1 SGHRS, CDR2 YFSETQ. The V segment lost 1 base and the J segment 4 bases; nucleotides outside the gene matches: 3. The CDR3 spells CASSLISGGYNEQFF. DNA of the CDR3: TGCGCCAGCAGCTTGATTAGCGGGGGTTACAATGAGCAGTTCTTC.

The rearrangement uses TRBV2 and TRBJ2-5, with 12 bases fitting TRBD1. The CDR3 has 18 amino acids. The ends lost 6 bases at V and 4 bases at J; junction bases unmatched: 15. Per the germline V gene, CDR1 is SNHLY and CDR2 is FYNNEI. The CDR3 sequence is CASRPGTGGARGRETQYF. DNA for the CDR3: TGTGCCAGCAGGCCCGGGACAGGGGGCGCGCGGGGTCGAGAGACCCAGTACTTC.

V and J are TRBV30 and TRBJ1-1; the D gene is possibly TRBD1 (5 bases). Germline V gives CDR1 GTSNPN, CDR2 SVGIG (reference sequence). This CDR3 is 13 amino acids long. V shed 2 bases and J shed 2 bases, with 9 bases lying between them. CDR3 amino acids: CAWSTQGNTEAFF. CDR3 nucleotide sequence: TGTGCCTGGAGTACCCAGGGAAACACTGAAGCTTTCTTT.

The V call is TRBV18, the J call TRBJ1-3; TRBD1 matches 7 bases. The germline CDR1 and CDR2 sequences are KGHSH and LQKENI. This CDR3 is built from 19 residues. With V trimmed by 4 bases and J by 0 bases, 15 bases remained unmatched. CDR3 DNA: TGTGCCAGCTCACTCTCGACAGGGCAGAACCAATTCTCTGGAAACACCATATATTTT. Residues: CASSLSTGQNQFSGNTIYF.

The gene calls are TRBV7-2 and TRBJ2-5, with 7 bases matching TRBD1. The V gene end was trimmed by 7 bases and the J gene end by 5 bases; junction bases not matched to a gene: 7. The germline CDR1 and CDR2 sequences are SGHTA and FQGNSA. This CDR3 spans 13 amino acids. CDR3 loop: CASKARRGETQYF. As DNA, the CDR3 is TGTGCCAGCAAGGCTCGCAGGGGGGAGACCCAGTACTTC.

A few counts support this clone. The chain is built from TRBV4-1 and TRBJ2-3; TRBD1 matches at 7 bases. The CDR3 is 15 residues long. The germline gives CDR1 MGHRA, CDR2 YSYEKL. The J segment lost 6 bases and the V segment lost 5 bases, leaving 11 bases of the junction unmatched. The CDR3 is CASSTLQGQQDTQYF. The DNA for the CDR3 is TGCGCCAGCAGCACCTTACAGGGGCAGCAGGATACGCAGTATTTT.

The CDR3 loop reads CASRRTGQKKGYTF. As DNA, the CDR3 is TGTGCCAGCCGTAGGACGGGACAAAAGAAGGGCTACACCTTC. The chain links TRBV27 to TRBJ1-2; possibly TRBD1 for D (6 bases). The V gene lost 8 bases and the J gene lost 8 bases, with 21 bases spanning the gap. CDR3 length: 14 residues. Germline lookup yields CDR1 MNHEY and CDR2 SMNVEV (reference sequence).

This clone was seen more than once but under ten times. The chain employs TRBV14 and TRBJ2-4, with 7 positions matching TRBD1. Germline V gives CDR1 SGHDN, CDR2 FVKESK. CDR3 length: 15 amino acids. V trimming: 3 bases; J trimming: 3 bases; junction bases outside the gene matches: 5. The CDR3 region is CASSQRQGFKNIQYF. CDR3 coding DNA: TGTGCCAGCAGCCAGAGACAGGGTTTCAAAAACATTCAGTACTTC.

The chain carries TRBV7-2 and TRBJ1-3; D unresolved. CDR3 length: 16 residues. Deletions cut 5 bases from V and 3 bases from J, with 17 bases between. Germline V CDR1 and CDR2: SGHTA, FQGNSA. The CDR3 loop is CASSPRQAGGGNTIYF. The CDR3 DNA is TGTGCCAGCAGCCCACGTCAGGCAGGAGGTGGAAACACCATATATTTT.

This chain connects TRBV2 to TRBJ2-7, with D possibly being TRBD1 (5 bases). Deletions cut 2 bases from V and 2 bases from J, with 10 bases between. CDR1 SNHLY and CDR2 FYNNEI come from the germline V gene. The CDR3 runs 14 residues. CDR3: CASSEWWTTYEQYF. CDR3 sequence (DNA): TGTGCCAGCAGTGAATGGTGGACAACCTACGAGCAGTACTTC.

V gene TRBV19 combines with J gene TRBJ1-4, with D perhaps TRBD1 (5 bases). V lost 4 bases and J 9 bases, leaving 18 bases between the germline ends. Germline V gene data show CDR1 as LNHDA and CDR2 as SQIVND (reference sequence). This CDR3 contains 15 residues. CDR3 in amino acids: CASSTIGGDGKKLFF. For the CDR3, the DNA is TGTGCCAGTAGTACCATCGGGGGAGATGGGAAAAAACTGTTTTTT.